This entry lists 19 T cell receptor beta chains sequenced from one sample in a study of tumor-infiltrating lymphocytes in primary liver carcinoma. Synthesis of TCR beta cDNA was carried out from approximately 0.55 ug total RNA with a constant-region primer. Nested multiplex PCR, run for three rounds with slightly modified ARM-PCR, yielded TCR beta libraries. TRBV1-TRBV30 forward primers paired with a C-beta reverse primer were used in the first two PCR rounds, which ran approximately 10 cycles each. One entry per CDR3 protein results from TCRdb running MiXCR on the multiplex PCR reads. In the table there are about 180,000 distinct CDR3 sequences, roughly 60% of which are singletons. Germline DNA was extracted alongside blood RNA, which was obtained from unsorted whole blood. Sequencing was carried out using peripheral blood. Receptors were obtained from a man aged 35 to 55 with primary liver carcinoma and hepatitis B virus infection.

This clonotype was recorded once. This chain links TRBV12-3 or TRBV12-4 with TRBJ2-2, with a weak D call TRBD2 (6 bases). The CDR3 has 15 residues. V was clipped by 5 bases and J by 3 bases, with 13 bases between them. As DNA, the CDR3 is TGTGCCAGCAGTGGGGGAGGAGGAGACACCGGGGAGCTGTTTTTT. Translating it yields CASSGGGGDTGELFF.

In the case of this clonotype: This sequence may be a read error, since a much larger clone differs from it by one base. The chain has TRBV11-2 and TRBJ2-2, with no clear D. CDR1 and CDR2 from the germline V gene are SGHAT and FQNNGV. V lost 8 bases and J lost 9, with 10 bases in between. The CDR3 is 11 residues long. The CDR3 protein is CASARPWELFF. The DNA of the CDR3 is TGTGCCAGCGCCCGGCCCTGGGAGCTGTTTTTT. Supplemented by reference TRBV11-2 and TRBJ2-2, the full variable domain reads EAGVAQSPRYKIIEKRQSVAFWCNPISGHATLYWYQQILGQGPKLLIQFQNNGVVDDSQLPKDRFSAERLKGVDSTLKIQPAKLEDSAVYLCASARPWELFFGEGSRLTVL.

This clonotype showed up just a few times. The rearrangement uses TRBV29-1 and TRBJ1-4; D is ambiguous. CDR1 and CDR2 from the germline V gene are SQVTM and ANQGSEA. The CDR3 consists of 13 residues. Between the trimmed V and J ends, which lost 7 bases and 8 bases, there was a span of 17 bases. CDR3 DNA: TGCAGCGCCCTGGGAGTGGGGAGGGAAAAACTGTTTTTT. Translated: CSALGVGREKLFF.

A remark on this clonotype: The junction departs from germline at one end; a sequencing error may be responsible. V and J are TRBV11-2 and TRBJ2-7; 9 positions match TRBD1. The germline V gene encodes CDR1 SGHAT and CDR2 FQNNGV. The CDR3 loop spans 17 amino acids. This chain's CDR3 is CTSSINPPGQGSYEQYF. The CDR3 DNA reads TGTACCAGCAGCATCAACCCGCCGGGACAGGGAAGCTACGAACAGTACTTC. The full variable domain, with the rest looked up from reference TRBV11-2 and TRBJ2-7, is EAGVAQSPRYKIIEKRQSVAFWCNPISGHATLYWYQQILGQGPKLLIQFQNNGVVDDSQLPKDRFSAERLKGVDSTLKIQPAKLEDSAVYLCTSSINPPGQGSYEQYFGPGTRLTVT.

A single count supports this clonotype. This chain uses TRBV11-1 with TRBJ1-1; D remains ambiguous. Germline CDR1 reads SGHAT; CDR2 reads FQDESV (reference sequence). Trimming stripped 8 bases from V and 3 bases from J, with 19 bases between. The CDR3 contains 15 residues. CDR3 nucleotides: TGTGCCAGCTGTTTAGGACTTTTTTTGGACACTGAAGCTTTCTTT. Translating gives CASCLGLFLDTEAFF.

This clonotype has just a few counts. This chain uses TRBV7-8 with TRBJ2-5; TRBD2 agrees at 9 bases. Per germline, CDR1 SGHVS and CDR2 FQNEAQ. V lost 5 bases and J lost 4; bases outside the gene matches: 5. CDR3 size: 14 residues. CDR3 nucleotides: TGTGCCAGCAGCCAATTAGCGGGAGTAGAGACCCAGTACTTC. Encoded protein: CASSQLAGVETQYF.

This clonotype has a handful of counts. The genes are TRBV28 and TRBJ2-5, with TRBD2 matching 9 bases. Germline lookup yields CDR1 MDHEN and CDR2 SYDVKM. This CDR3 has 15 residues. The V segment lost 7 bases and the J segment 6 bases; nucleotides outside the gene matches: 12. DNA for the CDR3: TGTGCCAGCACCCTAGGGACTAGCAATCTTAAGACCCAGTACTTC. This translates into CASTLGTSNLKTQYF.

This clonotype came up many times. The V call is TRBV11-2, the J call TRBJ1-2; maybe TRBD1 (6 bases). V was trimmed by 3 bases and J by 5 bases, leaving 13 bases between them. This CDR3 region has 14 residues. Germline values: CDR1 SGHAT, CDR2 FQNNGV. The CDR3 bases are TGTGCCAGCAGCTTCCTACCCGGGACATATGGCTACACCTTC. Translating it yields CASSFLPGTYGYTF.

This clonotype came up a few times. The chain employs TRBV5-5 and TRBJ2-3; no clear D gene. Trimming left V 0 bases short and J 0 bases short, with 11 bases between. This CDR3 contains 16 residues. The germline gives CDR1 SGHKS, CDR2 YYEKEE (reference sequence). The CDR3 is CASSLGPRSSTDTQYF. The CDR3 DNA sequence: TGTGCCAGCAGCTTGGGACCTCGTTCTAGCACAGATACGCAGTATTTT.

About this clonotype itself: A much bigger clone sits one base away, suggesting this may be a read error. The chain joins TRBV4-1 to TRBJ2-1; D is uncertain. CDR1 MGHRA and CDR2 YSYEKL come from the germline V gene. This CDR3 has 14 amino acids. CDR3 DNA sequence: TGCGCCAGCAGCCCGACTTCTGCCTACAATGGGCAGTTCTTC. It translates to CASSPTSAYNGQFF.

On this clonotype itself: Likely a read error: the CDR3 ends without its conserved phenylalanine or tryptophan. The DNA is omitted, as the CDR3 cannot be located on it reliably, and the CDR3 follows TCRdb's listing. CDR3 sequence reads: CASIFDRGSTDTQCI. V usage is TRBV6-1 and J usage is TRBJ2-3; the table gives TRBD1 as D, unverified against the DNA. Both ends counted, the CDR3 spans 15 residues. Germline assignment: CDR1 MNHNS and CDR2 SASEGT.

The gene calls are TRBV6-6 and TRBJ1-6; the match to TRBD1 covers 9 bases. Trimming removed 6 bases from V and 9 bases from J; junction bases left unmatched: 6. Germline V lookup: CDR1 MNHNY, CDR2 SVGAGI (reference sequence). The CDR3 runs to 14 residues. The CDR3 loop reads CASRVGQGISPLHF. In DNA, the CDR3 is TGTGCCAGCAGGGTGGGACAGGGAATTTCACCCCTCCACTTT.

This chain joins TRBV29-1 and TRBJ2-2; 7 bases line up with TRBD1. This CDR3 has 12 residues. Looked up from germline, CDR1 is SQVTM and CDR2 is ANQGSEA. With 6 bases clipped from V and 4 bases from J, the junction kept 2 bases outside the gene matches. The CDR3 spells CSVTGVTGELFF. DNA for the CDR3: TGCAGCGTAACAGGGGTCACCGGGGAGCTGTTTTTT.

This clonotype was observed at least ten times. This sequence joins TRBV11-2 and TRBJ2-1; D gene uncertain. V lost 1 base, J lost 4 bases, and 5 bases lay in between. From germline, CDR1 is SGHAT and CDR2 FQNNGV. This CDR3 is built from 13 residues. Here the CDR3 DNA reads TGTGCCAGCAGCTTAGCCCAGTACAATGAGCAGTTCTTC. This gives the protein CASSLAQYNEQFF.

As to this clonotype: Since a much larger clone is just one base distant, this may be a read error. V gene TRBV11-1 combines with J gene TRBJ2-1, with D possibly matching TRBD1 (5 bases). The CDR3 covers 15 residues. Germline values: CDR1 SGHAT, CDR2 FQDESV (reference sequence). Trimming cost V 5 bases and J 6 bases, with 17 bases left between them. The CDR3 DNA follows: TGTGCCAGCAGCCCCCCGGCGACAGCTGTCAATGAGCAGTTCTTC. This codes for CASSPPATAVNEQFF.

This clonotype was counted only a few times. In nucleotides, the CDR3 is TGTGCCAGCAGCTCTTACTCATTTGCGATAAGCTCCTACAATGAGCAGTTCTTC. It encodes CASSSYSFAISSYNEQFF. This rearrangement joins TRBV5-4 to TRBJ2-1, with D hard to call. The CDR3 spans 18 residues. The germline gives CDR1 SGHNT, CDR2 YYREEE (reference sequence). Trimming took off 3 bases at V and 0 bases at J, with 19 bases between the two ends. The entire variable domain, with the rest obtained from reference TRBV5-4 and TRBJ2-1, is as follows: ETGVTQSPTHLIKTRGQQVTLRCSSQSGHNTVSWYQQALGQGPQFIFQYYREEENGRGNFPPRFSGLQFPNYSSELNVNALELDDSALYLCASSSYSFAISSYNEQFFGPGTRLTVL.

Ten or more counts support this clonotype. The chain couples TRBV29-1 to TRBJ1-1; tentatively, D is TRBD1 (6 bases). From germline, CDR1 is SQVTM and CDR2 ANQGSEA. The CDR3 has 11 amino acids. The V end was cut by 0 bases, the J end by 10 bases, with 9 bases between. The DNA for the CDR3 is TGCAGCGTTGAAGAAGAGGGGGGAGCTTTCTTT. Translated: CSVEEEGGAFF. Filled out from reference TRBV29-1 and TRBJ1-1, the complete variable domain reads SAVISQKPSRDICQRGTSLTIQCQVDSQVTMMFWYRQQPGQSLTLIATANQGSEATYESGFVIDKFPISRPNLTFSTLTVSNMSPEDSSIYLCSVEEEGGAFFGQGTRLTVV.

Turning to this clonotype: The CDR3 does not end in the conserved phenylalanine or tryptophan, so this is likely a read error. The CDR3 sequence: CASSSVGSLHI. DNA of the CDR3: TGTGCCAGCAGCTCCGTGGGGTCCCTCCACATT. The rearrangement joins TRBV11-2 to TRBJ1-6; unclear D gene. The length of the CDR3 is 11 residues. Trimming took off 4 bases at V and 14 bases at J, with 9 bases between the two ends. CDR1 and CDR2 from the germline V gene are SGHAT and FQNNGV.

Regarding this clonotype: Mismatch with germline at one junction end may stem from a read error. This chain connects TRBV5-5 to TRBJ2-7; D might be TRBD2 (5 bases). The CDR3 runs to 18 residues. Looked up from germline, CDR1 is SGHKS and CDR2 is YYEKEE (reference sequence). In nucleotides, the CDR3 is TGTGCCAGCAGCTTGTATGATGCCTCGTCGGGGAGTGGGAATGAGCAGGACTTC. Protein product: CASSLYDASSGSGNEQDF.